These 3 T cell receptor beta chains were all obtained from the same sample, sequenced in a study of blood T cell repertoires in COVID-19. The protocol was immunoSEQ multiplex PCR, while the TCRdb copy is restricted to in-frame clones and leaves out a portion. The sample includes approximately 150,000 clones, approximately 88% of them seen just once. The sample comprised PBMCs or T cells enriched from blood (not recorded which). Receptors were obtained from a man aged 65 to 79 who had been exposed to COVID-19.

The genes are TRBV7-9 and TRBJ1-2; D is undetermined. V was trimmed by 1 base and J by 1 base, leaving 7 bases between them. CDR3 size: 14 residues. Looked up from germline, CDR1 is SEHNR and CDR2 is FQNEAQ (reference sequence). In nucleotides, the CDR3 is TGTGCCAGCAGCTTAGGTGCAGTTAACTATGGCTACACCTTC. Amino acids: CASSLGAVNYGYTF.

Turning to this clone: A read error may be the cause here, since a much bigger clone is one base away. V usage is TRBV11-2 and J usage is TRBJ1-1; D gene uncertain. This CDR3 spans 12 amino acids. Germline CDR1 and CDR2: SGHAT and FQNNGV. The ends were cut back, 5 bases at V and 5 bases at J, with 9 bases in the middle. CDR3 region: CASSREGTEAFF. Written as DNA, the CDR3 is TGTGCCAGCAGCCGAGAGGGAACTGAAGCTTTCTTT.

This clone was counted a few times. The V gene is TRBV6-5, the J gene TRBJ1-2; D is unclear. The CDR3 is 11 residues long. Germline CDR1 is MNHEY and CDR2 is SVGAGI. V was trimmed by 7 bases and J by 4 bases, leaving 7 bases between them. The CDR3 DNA reads as TGTGCCAGCACAGGTCGCTATGGCTACACCTTC. Protein: CASTGRYGYTF.